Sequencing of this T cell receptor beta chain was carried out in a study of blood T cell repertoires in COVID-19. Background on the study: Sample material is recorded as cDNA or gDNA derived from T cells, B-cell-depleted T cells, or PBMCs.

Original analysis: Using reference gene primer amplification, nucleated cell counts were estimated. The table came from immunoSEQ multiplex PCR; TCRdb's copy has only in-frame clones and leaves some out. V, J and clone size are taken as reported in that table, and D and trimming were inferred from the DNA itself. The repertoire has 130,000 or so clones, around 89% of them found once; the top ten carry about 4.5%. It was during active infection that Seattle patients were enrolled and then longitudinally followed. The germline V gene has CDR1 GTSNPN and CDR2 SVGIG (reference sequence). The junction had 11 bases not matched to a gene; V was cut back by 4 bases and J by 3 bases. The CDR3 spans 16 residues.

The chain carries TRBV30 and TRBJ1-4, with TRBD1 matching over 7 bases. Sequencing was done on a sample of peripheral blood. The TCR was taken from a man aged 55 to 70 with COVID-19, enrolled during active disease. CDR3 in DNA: TGTGCCTGGAAACAGGGGAATTTAGCAGCTAATGAAAAACTGTTTTTT. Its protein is CAWKQGNLAANEKLFF.